The 17 T cell receptor beta chains presented below share a single source sample, sequenced in a study of CXCR3-negative and CXCR3-positive naive CD8 T cells. For these TCRs, the target antigens are not known. Study results and limitations: TRB CDR3s of CXCR3-positive naive cells were more hydrophobic than those of CXCR3-negative naive cells.

The method, 5' RACE with UMI labels, was used to prepare the TRB cDNA libraries. TCRdb reprocessed the 5' RACE reads and stores each CDR3 protein as one record, lacking DNA. The sample spans approximately 100,000 distinct CDR3 sequences; the ten largest clones claim about 0.35%. Material: naive CXCR3+ CD8+ T cells from blood. Documented subset: CD45RO-CCR7+CD27+CD95- naive CD8+ T cells expressing CXCR3 (TNR3+). The source is a human donor in good health. Some clones in this sample may be carry-over from other donors' samples.

J is TRBJ2-3 and V is TRBV10-2; TCRdb lists TRBD2, though no DNA is available to test this call. The CDR3 length is 17 residues. Germline V gives CDR1 WSHSY, CDR2 SAAADI. The CDR3 is CASSEILPSGSPDTQYF.

This sequence joins TRBV29-1 and TRBJ2-7. This CDR3 has 11 amino acids. Germline-derived CDR1 and CDR2 are SQVTM and ANQGSEA. Here the CDR3 reads CSVLTLYEQYF.

V usage is TRBV7-3 and J usage is TRBJ2-3; lacking DNA, the TRBD1 call made by TCRdb goes unchecked. CDR1 SGHTA and CDR2 FQGTGA come from the germline V gene. This CDR3 spans 15 amino acids. CDR3: CASSLKQGGTDTQYF. Filled out from reference TRBV7-3 and TRBJ2-3, the complete variable domain reads GAGVSQTPSNKVTEKGKYVELRCDPISGHTALYWYRQSLGQGPEFLIYFQGTGAADDSGLPNDRFFAVRPEGSVSTLKIQRTERGDSAVYLCASSLKQGGTDTQYFGPGTRLTVL.

V and J are TRBV28 and TRBJ1-1; TCRdb outputs TRBD1, but without DNA this stays unchecked. Germline V CDR1 and CDR2: MDHEN, SYDVKM. CDR3 length: 15 amino acids. The CDR3 region is CASSLDRGVNTEAFF.

The chain joins TRBV20-1 to TRBJ2-5; the TRBD1 assignment by TCRdb is unverifiable without DNA. This CDR3 region has 14 residues. Germline V gene data show CDR1 as DFQATT and CDR2 as SNEGSKA (reference sequence). The CDR3: CSAGQGENQETQYF.

The V gene is TRBV7-6, the J gene TRBJ2-5. The CDR3 covers 14 residues. CDR1 is SGHVS and CDR2 is FNYEAQ in the germline V gene. CDR3: CASSLRDRAETQYF.

The V call is TRBV29-1, the J call TRBJ2-2. Germline assignment: CDR1 SQVTM and CDR2 ANQGSEA. There are 14 residues in the CDR3. CDR3 protein: CSVEAPLGTGELFF.

The CDR3 loop reads CASSFYQDRDGVEQFF. The V and J genes are TRBV11-2 and TRBJ2-1; TCRdb's assignment of TRBD1 cannot be checked, as there is no DNA. Germline lookup yields CDR1 SGHAT and CDR2 FQNNGV. The CDR3 is made up of 16 amino acids.

The V and J genes are TRBV7-9 and TRBJ2-1; TCRdb's D call of TRBD2 is untestable without DNA. Germline V CDR1 and CDR2: SEHNR, FQNEAQ (reference sequence). This CDR3 region has 15 residues. CDR3 residues: CASSSGTRAYNEQFF.

The chain links TRBV21-1 to TRBJ2-7; TCRdb calls TRBD2, which cannot be checked without DNA. TRBV21-1 is shown as a pseudogene. This CDR3 is built from 18 residues. This CDR3 reads CASSSRGLFGFEAYEQYF.

The V gene is TRBV15, the J gene TRBJ2-1. Germline V gives CDR1 LNHNV, CDR2 YYDKDF (reference sequence). This CDR3 contains 13 residues. CDR3 sequence: CATSRVVYNEQFF.

V gene TRBV6-2 or TRBV6-3 combines with J gene TRBJ2-1; TCRdb gives TRBD1 as the D gene, but with no DNA this cannot be confirmed. CDR1 and CDR2 (germline): MNHEY, SVGEGT. The CDR3 loop spans 17 amino acids. The chain's CDR3 is CARSYAPGRGSYNEQFF.

CDR3 sequence: CATSSLIGGREVPYQETQYF. The chain uses TRBV15 and TRBJ2-5; the TCRdb D gene call, TRBD2, has no DNA to confirm it. The CDR3 sequence is 20 residues long. The germline V gene has CDR1 LNHNV and CDR2 YYDKDF (reference sequence).

The rearrangement uses TRBV15 and TRBJ2-3; the TCRdb call, TRBD2, lacks DNA for checking. CDR1 is LNHNV and CDR2 is YYDKDF in the germline V gene (reference sequence). This CDR3 region has 20 residues. This CDR3 reads CATSRDFQREGRFEWDTQYF.

V and J are TRBV6-5 and TRBJ2-2. From germline, CDR1 is MNHEY and CDR2 SVGAGI. CDR3 size: 13 residues. CDR3 loop: CASNYYPTGELFF.

This chain connects TRBV7-2 to TRBJ2-5; TCRdb's D call, TRBD1, is unchecked because there is no DNA. This CDR3 region has 15 residues. Germline values: CDR1 SGHTA, CDR2 FQGNSA. The CDR3 sequence is CASSSGGGAGETQYF.

This CDR3 reads CASTPVGGRPNQPQHF. V is TRBV28 and J is TRBJ1-5; the TRBD1 assignment by TCRdb is unverifiable without DNA. The CDR3 spans 16 residues. In germline, CDR1 is MDHEN, CDR2 SYDVKM.